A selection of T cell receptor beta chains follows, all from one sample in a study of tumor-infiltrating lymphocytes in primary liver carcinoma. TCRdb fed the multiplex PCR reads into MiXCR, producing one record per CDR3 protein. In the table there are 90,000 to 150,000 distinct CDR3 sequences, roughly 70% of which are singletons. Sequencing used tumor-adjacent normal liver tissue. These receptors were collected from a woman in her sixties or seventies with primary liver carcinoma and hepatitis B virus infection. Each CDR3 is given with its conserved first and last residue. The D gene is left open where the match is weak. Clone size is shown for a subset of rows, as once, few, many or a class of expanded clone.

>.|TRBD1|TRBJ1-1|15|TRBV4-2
TGTACCAGCAGCCAACCGAGACAGGGACACACTGAAGCTTTCTTT
CTSSQPRQGHTEAFF
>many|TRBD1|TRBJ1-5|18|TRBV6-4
TGTGCCAGCCACTCCCGGGACAGGGCCCCCAGTAGCAATCAGCCCCAGCATTTT
CASHSRDRAPSSNQPQHF
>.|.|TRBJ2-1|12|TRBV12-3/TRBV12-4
TGTACCAACAAGAAGCGGAACAATGAGCAGTTCTTC
CTNKKRNNEQFF
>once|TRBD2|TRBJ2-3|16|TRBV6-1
TGTGCCAGCCGCCAAACTCGACTAGCGAGTGCAGATACAGAGTATTTT
CASRQTRLASADTEYF
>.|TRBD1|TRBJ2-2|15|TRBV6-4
TGTGCCAGCACTGAGACAGGACAGGGGACCGGGGAGCTGTTTTTT
CASTETGQGTGELFF
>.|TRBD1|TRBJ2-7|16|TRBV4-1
TGCGCCAGCAGCGCGACTAACGGGACAGGCTCGGGGGAGCAGTACTTC
CASSATNGTGSGEQYF
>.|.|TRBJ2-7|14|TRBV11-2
TGTGCCAGGAGCCGGGACGGATCTTCCTACGACCAGTACTTC
CARSRDGSSYDQYF
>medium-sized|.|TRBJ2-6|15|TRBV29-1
TGCAGCGTTGTGGGGGAAGGGACTGGGGCCAACGTCCTGACTTTC
CSVVGEGTGANVLTF
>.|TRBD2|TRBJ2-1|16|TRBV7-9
TGTGCCAGCAGCGCGGGACTAGCGGAAGTCTACAATGAGCGGTTCTTC
CASSAGLAEVYNERFF
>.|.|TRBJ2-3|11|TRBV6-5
TGTGCCAGCAGATACCTGGATACACAGTATTTT
CASRYLDTQYF
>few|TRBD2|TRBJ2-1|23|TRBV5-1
TGCGCCAGCAGCTTGGCCCTGGAAGGCGGGACAGCTAGCGGGAGGGCCTCCTACAATGAGCAGTTCTTC
CASSLALEGGTASGRASYNEQFF
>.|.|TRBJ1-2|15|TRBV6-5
TGTGCCAGCAGAAATCAGGGTCCTATGCGGGATGGCTACACCTTC
CASRNQGPMRDGYTF
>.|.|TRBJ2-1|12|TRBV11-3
TGTGCCAGCAGCATTTGGGGGGGCAGTATGTTCTTC
CASSIWGGSMFF
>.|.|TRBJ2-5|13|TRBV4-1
TGCGCCAGCAGCCAAGGGAGGGGAAAGACCCAGTACTTC
CASSQGRGKTQYF
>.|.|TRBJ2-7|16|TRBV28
TGTGCCAGCAGTAGCTCGCGTGCCTTAGACTCCTACGAGCAGTACTTC
CASSSSRALDSYEQYF
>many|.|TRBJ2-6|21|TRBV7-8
TGTGCCAGCAGCTTAATGCGGAGGGCGGCGAGTTTTGGGTCTGGGGCCAACGTCCTGACTTTC
CASSLMRRAASFGSGANVLTF
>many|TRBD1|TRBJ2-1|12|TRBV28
TGTGCCAGCAGTACAGGGGGCAATGAGCAGTTCTTC
CASSTGGNEQFF
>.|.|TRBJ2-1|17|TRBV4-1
TGCGCCAGCAGCCTAGGGGCTGGTGGAGGTTCCTACATTGAGCAGTTCTTC
CASSLGAGGGSYIEQFF
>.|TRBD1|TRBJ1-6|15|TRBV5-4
TGTGCCTGCAGTCCCGGACAGGCGGGGAGGTCGCCCCTCCACTTT
CACSPGQAGRSPLHF
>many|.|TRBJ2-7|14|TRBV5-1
TGCGCCAGCAGCAGGACGTCGGAGTCCTACGAGCAGTACTTC
CASSRTSESYEQYF
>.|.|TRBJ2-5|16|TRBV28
TGTGCCAGCAGTTCATGGGGCAGGGTCGGAGTGGAGACCCAGTACTTC
CASSSWGRVGVETQYF
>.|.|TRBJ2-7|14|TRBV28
TGTGCCAGCAGCCTCGTCGGGGCCCGAGCTGGGCAGTACTTC
CASSLVGARAGQYF
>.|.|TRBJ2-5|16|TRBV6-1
TGTGCCAGCACGAGGGGGGGTAGGACCGACCAAGAGACCCAGTACTTC
CASTRGGRTDQETQYF
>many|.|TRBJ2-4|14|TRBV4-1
TGCGCCAGCAGCCACAGGGATAACAAAAACATTCAGTACTTC
CASSHRDNKNIQYF
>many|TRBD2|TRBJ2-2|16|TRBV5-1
TGCGCCAGCAGCAAAGGACTAGCGGGAGATGTCGGGGAGCTGTTTTTT
CASSKGLAGDVGELFF
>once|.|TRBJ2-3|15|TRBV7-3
TGTGTCAGCAGCTTTGGGGGGGCTAGCACAGATACGCAGTATTTT
CVSSFGGASTDTQYF